Below are 20 T cell receptor beta chains sequenced from a single sample in a study of cytomegalovirus exposure and HLA in healthy donors. The primer mix had 60 Vbeta and 13 Jbeta primers. Clones were read by immunoSEQ multiplex PCR, and TCRdb kept only the in-frame ones, dropping some. The profile shows around 200,000 clones, approximately 70% of them singletons. Specimen: PBMCs. The receptors shown here come from a man between 35 and 55 years old in good health and CMV-seropositive.

V usage is TRBV14 and J usage is TRBJ1-5; perhaps TRBD1 as D (5 bases). Trimming pared 3 bases from V and 0 bases from J, leaving 18 bases between. Germline assignment: CDR1 SGHDN and CDR2 FVKESK. This CDR3 contains 18 residues. CDR3 loop: CASSHITPTGVSNQPQHF. CDR3 bases: TGTGCCAGCAGCCATATAACTCCCACGGGGGTTAGCAATCAGCCCCAGCATTTT.

This clone was picked up a small number of times. V gene TRBV9 combines with J gene TRBJ1-4; D not certain. This CDR3 is built from 15 residues. Trimming took 4 bases from V and 2 from J, leaving 12 bases between them. Germline assignment: CDR1 SGDLS and CDR2 YYNGEE. CDR3 bases: TGTGCCAGCAGCCCCAACACAGATACTAATGAAAAACTGTTTTTT. Residues: CASSPNTDTNEKLFF.

The chain recombines TRBV19 with TRBJ2-1; possibly TRBD1 for D (6 bases). The CDR3 has 15 amino acids. Trimming removed 5 bases from V and 0 bases from J, with 11 bases in between. The germline V gene encodes CDR1 LNHDA and CDR2 SQIVND (reference sequence). DNA of the CDR3: TGTGCCAGTAGTGCCGGACAGAGCTCCTACAATGAGCAGTTCTTC. This sequence encodes CASSAGQSSYNEQFF.

This chain connects TRBV18 to TRBJ1-1; maybe TRBD1 (6 bases). The CDR3 spans 16 residues. Between the trimmed V and J ends, which lost 2 bases and 5 bases, there was a span of 18 bases. Germline CDR1 and CDR2: KGHSH and LQKENI. CDR3 sequence reads: CASSPSSGGRETEAFF. The CDR3 DNA is TGTGCCAGCTCACCATCCTCCGGGGGGCGTGAAACTGAAGCTTTCTTT.

The chain uses TRBV27 and TRBJ2-3; D uncertain. V dropped 7 bases and J dropped 4 bases, with 15 bases sitting between them. The CDR3 is 14 amino acids. Germline values: CDR1 MNHEY, CDR2 SMNVEV (reference sequence). The CDR3 nucleotides read TGTGCCAGCACTAAGAGTGGGCTCGCAGATACGCAGTATTTT. Its protein is CASTKSGLADTQYF.

This sequence joins TRBV5-1 and TRBJ1-2; D gene ambiguous. The CDR3 spans 15 residues. Germline CDR1 SGHRS, CDR2 YFSETQ. Trimming stripped 5 bases from V and 2 bases from J, with 16 bases between. The DNA of the CDR3 is TGCGCCAGCAGTACTCAGGACGGGATGAACTATGGCTACACCTTC. Protein product: CASSTQDGMNYGYTF. Variable domain in full (rest from reference TRBV5-1 and TRBJ1-2): KAGVTQTPRYLIKTRGQQVTLSCSPISGHRSVSWYQQTPGQGLQFLFEYFSETQRNKGNFPGRFSGRQFSNSRSEMNVSTLELGDSALYLCASSTQDGMNYGYTFGSGTRLTVV.

The genes are TRBV4-1 and TRBJ1-5, with 10 bases fitting TRBD1. The CDR3 has 16 residues. Trimming removed 4 bases from V and 1 base from J; junction bases left unmatched: 4. The germline CDR1 and CDR2 sequences are MGHRA and YSYEKL. The CDR3 region is CASSPRDRGSNQPQHF. CDR3 nucleotide sequence: TGCGCCAGCAGCCCTCGGGACAGGGGAAGCAATCAGCCCCAGCATTTT.

The V gene is TRBV6-5, the J gene TRBJ2-7; 8 bases fit TRBD1. Trimming removed 5 bases from V and 6 bases from J; junction bases left unmatched: 9. The CDR3 extends over 14 amino acids. Germline V gene lookup returns CDR1 MNHEY and CDR2 SVGAGI. The CDR3 DNA reads as TGTGCCAGCAGTCCTTTGACAGGGGCCTGCGAGCAGTACTTC. Its protein is CASSPLTGACEQYF.

This clone appeared a few times. CDR3 amino acids: CASKGQGVYSNQPQHF. In DNA form, the CDR3 reads TGTGCCAGCAAAGGACAGGGGGTCTATAGCAATCAGCCCCAGCATTTT. The chain joins TRBV2 to TRBJ1-5; 10 bases agree with TRBD1. Germline trimming cut 7 bases from V and 0 bases from J; bases unmatched to any gene: 6. The CDR3 extends over 16 amino acids. Germline CDR1 and CDR2: SNHLY and FYNNEI.

The rearrangement links TRBV5-1 to TRBJ2-3; maybe TRBD2 (7 bases). Germline CDR1 reads SGHRS; CDR2 reads YFSETQ. This CDR3 has 15 residues. The V and J ends lost 4 bases and 6 bases respectively, with 18 bases between them. CDR3 DNA: TGCGCCAGCAGCCCACGAGGGGGGGCAGGGGATACGCAGTATTTT. Amino acids: CASSPRGGAGDTQYF.

The chain couples TRBV6-1 to TRBJ2-2; possibly TRBD1 for D (5 bases). With 7 bases removed from V and 2 bases from J, the gap between germline ends came to 11 bases. Germline V CDR1 and CDR2: MNHNS, SASEGT. The CDR3 has 14 residues. The CDR3 DNA is TGTGCCAGCAAGACAGAACCTAACACCGGGGAGCTGTTTTTT. Its translation: CASKTEPNTGELFF.

This clone was detected only a few times. The genes are TRBV27 and TRBJ1-3; 8 bases line up with TRBD1. The J segment lost 0 bases and the V segment lost 5 bases, leaving 9 bases of the junction unmatched. This CDR3 comprises 17 residues. Germline values: CDR1 MNHEY, CDR2 SMNVEV (reference sequence). CDR3 amino acids: CASSPGRGPVSGNTIYF. In DNA form, the CDR3 reads TGTGCCAGCAGTCCCGGCAGGGGGCCCGTCTCTGGAAACACCATATATTTT.

The table lists this clone with a few counts. The V gene is TRBV6-1, the J gene TRBJ1-1; D is possibly TRBD1 (5 bases). Trimming left V 2 bases short and J 0 bases short, with 16 bases between. The CDR3 consists of 17 residues. Germline values: CDR1 MNHNS, CDR2 SASEGT. The CDR3, as DNA: TGTGCCAGCAGTGAATACCGCCCGGGGGAAATGAACACTGAAGCTTTCTTT. As protein: CASSEYRPGEMNTEAFF.

The V and J genes are TRBV6-1 and TRBJ1-1; no clear D gene. The CDR3 has 14 residues. V lost 8 bases to trimming and J lost 5 bases, with 18 bases between them. In germline, CDR1 is MNHNS, CDR2 SASEGT. This chain's CDR3 is CASGVAGWRTEAFF. CDR3 coding DNA: TGTGCCAGCGGAGTTGCTGGGTGGAGAACTGAAGCTTTCTTT.

This rearrangement joins TRBV6-1 to TRBJ2-1; TRBD2 is a possible D gene (5 bases). Germline CDR1 is MNHNS and CDR2 is SASEGT. The CDR3 runs 15 residues. Trimming left V 8 bases short and J 3 bases short, with 17 bases between. The CDR3 bases are TGTGCCAGCCGGGCGGGCACTCGGATCTACAATGAGCAGTTCTTC. Protein: CASRAGTRIYNEQFF.

This chain connects TRBV10-3 to TRBJ2-6; possibly TRBD1 for D (6 bases). Germline V gives CDR1 ENHRY, CDR2 SYGVKD. CDR3 size: 15 residues. V lost 5 bases, J lost 8 bases, and 16 bases lay in between. The CDR3 sequence: CAISHTRDTTNVLTF. The CDR3 DNA reads TGTGCCATCAGTCACACCCGGGACACAACCAACGTCCTGACTTTC.

The chain couples TRBV6-6 to TRBJ1-5, with a possible D match to TRBD1 (6 bases). The ends were cut back, 2 bases at V and 2 bases at J, with 10 bases in the middle. This CDR3 is built from 15 residues. The germline V gene encodes CDR1 MNHNY and CDR2 SVGAGI (reference sequence). CDR3 amino acids: CASSYAGAGNQPQHF. The CDR3 nucleotides read TGTGCCAGCAGTTACGCAGGGGCCGGCAATCAGCCCCAGCATTTT.

This clone was seen a few times. The J gene is TRBJ1-2, the V gene TRBV28; 7 bases line up with TRBD1. The CDR3 length is 14 residues. Germline trimming cut 6 bases from V and 4 bases from J; bases unmatched to any gene: 8. The germline CDR1 and CDR2 sequences are MDHEN and SYDVKM. CDR3 in DNA: TGTGCCAGCAGAATATCCGGGACAGTCTATGGCTACACCTTC. Amino acids: CASRISGTVYGYTF.

This clone is a singleton in its sample. V and J are TRBV4-1 and TRBJ2-3; a weak D match, TRBD1 (6 bases). CDR1 and CDR2 from the germline V gene are MGHRA and YSYEKL. V lost 3 bases to trimming and J lost 2 bases, with 15 bases between them. The CDR3 is made up of 16 amino acids. CDR3 loop: CASSQARDINTDTQYF. CDR3 bases: TGCGCCAGCAGCCAGGCCAGGGACATCAACACAGATACGCAGTATTTT.

V usage is TRBV4-1 and J usage is TRBJ2-7, with 11 bases matching TRBD1. The J segment lost 1 base and the V segment lost 4 bases, leaving 3 bases of the junction unmatched. There are 15 residues in the CDR3. Germline CDR1 MGHRA, CDR2 YSYEKL. The CDR3 bases are TGCGCCAGCAGCCCCGGACAGGGGGCGTCCTACGAGCAGTACTTC. Amino acid sequence: CASSPGQGASYEQYF.